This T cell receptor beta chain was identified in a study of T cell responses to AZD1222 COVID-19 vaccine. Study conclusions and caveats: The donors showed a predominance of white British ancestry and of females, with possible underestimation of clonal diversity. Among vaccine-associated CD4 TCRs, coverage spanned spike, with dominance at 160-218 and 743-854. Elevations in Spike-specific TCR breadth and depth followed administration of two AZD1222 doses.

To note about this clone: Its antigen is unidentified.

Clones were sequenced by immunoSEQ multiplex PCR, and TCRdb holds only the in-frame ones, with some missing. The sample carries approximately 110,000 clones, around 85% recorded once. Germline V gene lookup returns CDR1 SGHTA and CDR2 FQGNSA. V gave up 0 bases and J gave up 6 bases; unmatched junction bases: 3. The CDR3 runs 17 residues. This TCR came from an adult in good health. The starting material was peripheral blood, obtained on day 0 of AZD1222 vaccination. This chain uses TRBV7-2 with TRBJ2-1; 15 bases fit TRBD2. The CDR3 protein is CASSLAGLAGGINEQFF. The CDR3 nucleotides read TGTGCCAGCAGCTTAGCCGGACTAGCGGGGGGGATCAATGAGCAGTTCTTC.